A selection of T cell receptor beta chains follows, all from one sample in a study of control samples from healthy donors and cancer patients. Here immunoSEQ multiplex PCR was the method, and the copy in TCRdb shows in-frame clones only, minus some. The data contain more than 50,000 clones, roughly nine tenths of them seen just once; the ten biggest clones take up over 1%. Sequencing used PBMCs. The receptors here all came from a woman aged 50 to 60 with colorectal cancer. CDR3s include the opening cysteine and the closing phenylalanine or tryptophan. The D gene is left open where the match is weak. Only part of the rows carry a size: once, few, many, or a class if the clone is expanded.

CDR3 length	V gene	J gene	clone size	D gene	CDR3 DNA	CDR3 protein
14	TRBV3-1/TRBV3-2	TRBJ1-3	.	.	TGTGCCAGCAGCCAAGGGAGCTCTGGAAACACCATATATTTT	CASSQGSSGNTIYF
14	TRBV5-1	TRBJ1-6	.	.	TGCGCCAGCAGCCTGACAATGGATAATTCACCCCTCCACTTT	CASSLTMDNSPLHF
14	TRBV18	TRBJ2-5	.	.	TGTGCCAGCTCACGCCGGGACTTCGAAGAGACCCAGTACTTC	CASSRRDFEETQYF
16	TRBV7-3	TRBJ2-3	.	.	TGTGCCAGCAGCTTCGGTAGCGGCTACCTCACAGATACGCAGTATTTT	CASSFGSGYLTDTQYF
12	TRBV12-1	TRBJ2-1	.	.	TGTGCCAGGGTCCCCAGGTTGGATGAGCAGTTCTTC	CARVPRLDEQFF
15	TRBV11-2	TRBJ2-5	once	TRBD1	TGTGCCAGCAGCTTTCAGGGGGATCTGAAAGAGACCCAGTACTTC	CASSFQGDLKETQYF
16	TRBV19	TRBJ1-1	.	.	TGTGCCAGTAGTGTAGGGGGGCGCGGGCTTCCGACTGAAGCTTTCTTT	CASSVGGRGLPTEAFF
12	TRBV6-5	TRBJ1-1	.	.	TGTGCCACCCTAAGGGGGGACACTGAAGCTTTCTTT	CATLRGDTEAFF
14	TRBV19	TRBJ1-6	.	.	TGTGCCAGTAGTAGATCGAGGTACAATTCACCCCTCCACTTT	CASSRSRYNSPLHF
15	TRBV5-1	TRBJ1-4	.	TRBD1	TGCGCCAGCAGCTTGGATCAGGGGGCAGCAGAAAAACTGTTTTTT	CASSLDQGAAEKLFF
15	TRBV15	TRBJ1-1	.	TRBD1	TGTGCCACCAGCAGAGATCGACAGGGTAACACTGAAGCTTTCTTT	CATSRDRQGNTEAFF
12	TRBV12-3/TRBV12-4	TRBJ2-5	.	.	TGTGCCAGCAGTTTGGTCAAAGAGACCCAGTACTTC	CASSLVKETQYF
15	TRBV5-6	TRBJ1-4	.	.	TGTGCCAGCAGCTTTTCTGTGGGAAGGTCGGAAAAACTGTTTTTT	CASSFSVGRSEKLFF
13	TRBV11-2	TRBJ1-4	.	.	TGTGCCAGCAGGAGAGGGACTAATGGAAAACTGTTTTTT	CASRRGTNGKLFF
14	TRBV28	TRBJ2-4	few	.	TGTGCCAGCAGTTCGACAGTAGCCAAAAACATTCAGTACTTC	CASSSTVAKNIQYF
11	TRBV20-1	TRBJ2-3	.	.	TGCAGTCCCAATCACTCGAGTACGCAGTATTTT	CSPNHSSTQYF
14	TRBV5-5	TRBJ2-2	.	.	TGTGCCAGCAGCTCACCCACAGGGCCCGGGGAGCTGTTTTTT	CASSSPTGPGELFF
14	TRBV5-4	TRBJ1-6	few	.	TGTGCCAGCAGCTTGGATGGTACAAGGTCACCCCTCCACTTT	CASSLDGTRSPLHF
14	TRBV27	TRBJ2-2	.	.	TGTGCCACCAACCCACAGGGAGGCACCGGGGAGCTGTTTTTT	CATNPQGGTGELFF
12	TRBV7-8	TRBJ2-5	once	.	TGTGCCAGCAGCCCCAGCCGGGAGACCCAGTACTTC	CASSPSRETQYF
16	TRBV6-1	TRBJ2-1	.	.	TGTGCCAGCAGTGTAATAGGCGCAGGCGAAAGAAATGAGCAGTTCTTC	CASSVIGAGERNEQFF
15	TRBV2	TRBJ1-5	.	.	TGTGCCAGCAGTGAACTGCAGGGGAGCAATCAGCCCCAGCATTTT	CASSELQGSNQPQHF
13	TRBV9	TRBJ1-1	.	.	TGTGCCAGCAGCGCGGACGGGAACGCTGAAGCTTTCTTT	CASSADGNAEAFF
14	TRBV28	TRBJ1-2	.	TRBD1	TGTGCCAGCAGTTTATCAGGACAGGACTATGGCTACACCTTC	CASSLSGQDYGYTF
14	TRBV7-8	TRBJ2-3	once	TRBD2	TGTGCCAGCAGCCTGACTAGCGGCACAGATACGCAGTATTTT	CASSLTSGTDTQYF
15	TRBV7-2	TRBJ1-6	few	TRBD1	TGTGCCAGCAGCTTAGATGTCAGGGGGTATTCACCCCTCCACTTT	CASSLDVRGYSPLHF
14	TRBV5-1	TRBJ1-3	.	.	TGCGCCAGCAGCGCCGGACGGGGGGCCGACACCATATATTTT	CASSAGRGADTIYF
15	TRBV5-8	TRBJ2-2	.	.	TGTGCCAGCAGCCGCAGGGACGGACTCACCGGGGAGCTGTTTTTT	CASSRRDGLTGELFF